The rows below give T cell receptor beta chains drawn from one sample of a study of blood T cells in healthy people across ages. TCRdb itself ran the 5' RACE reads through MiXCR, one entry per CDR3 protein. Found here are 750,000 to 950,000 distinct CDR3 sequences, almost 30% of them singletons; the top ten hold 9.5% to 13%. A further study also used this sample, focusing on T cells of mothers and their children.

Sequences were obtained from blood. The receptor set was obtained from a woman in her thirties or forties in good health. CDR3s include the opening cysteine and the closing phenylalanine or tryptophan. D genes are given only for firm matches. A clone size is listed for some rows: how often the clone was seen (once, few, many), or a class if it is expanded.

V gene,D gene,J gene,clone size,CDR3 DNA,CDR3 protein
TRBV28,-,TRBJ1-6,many,TGTGCCAGCAGTTTATGGGGGGATAATTCACCCCTCCACTTT,CASSLWGDNSPLHF
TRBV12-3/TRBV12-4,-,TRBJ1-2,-,TGTGCCAGCAGTTTAGATTTGCGGGCAGATAACTATGGCTACACCTTC,CASSLDLRADNYGYTF
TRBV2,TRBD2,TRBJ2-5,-,TGTGCCAGCAGTGAAGATCGTTGGGGTAGCGGGGGGGCCACAAAGACCCAGTACTTC,CASSEDRWGSGGATKTQYF
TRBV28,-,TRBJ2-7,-,TGTGCCAGCAATGACAGTTACGAGCAGTACTTC,CASNDSYEQYF
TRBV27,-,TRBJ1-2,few,TGTGCCAGCAGTTTCGACGTCAGGGGCGGCTATGGCTACACCTTC,CASSFDVRGGYGYTF
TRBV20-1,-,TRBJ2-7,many,TGCAGTGCTAGAACTGGCGCGCGTCCCTACGAGCAGTACTTC,CSARTGARPYEQYF
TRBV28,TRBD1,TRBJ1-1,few,TGTGCCAGCAGTTTCAGGGGGGGTAGGACTGAAGCTTTCTTT,CASSFRGGRTEAFF
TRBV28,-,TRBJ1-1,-,TGTGCCAGCAGTATCGGAAGGGGGGAGAAAGCTTTCTTT,CASSIGRGEKAFF
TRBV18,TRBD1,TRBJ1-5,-,TGTGCCAGCTCACGGGGACAGGCTGACAATCAGCCCCAGCATTTT,CASSRGQADNQPQHF
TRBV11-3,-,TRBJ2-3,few,TGTGCCAGCGGCTCGTCGGGCCAGCGGAGCACAGATACGCAGTATTTT,CASGSSGQRSTDTQYF
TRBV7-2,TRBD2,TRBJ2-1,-,TGTGCCAGCGCGGTAGCGGGGGGCAATGAGCAGTTCTTC,CASAVAGGNEQFF
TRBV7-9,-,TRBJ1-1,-,TGTGCCAGCAGCGACAGGATGAACACTGAAGCTTTCTTT,CASSDRMNTEAFF
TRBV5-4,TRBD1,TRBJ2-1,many,TGTGCCAGCAGCCCTCCGGGACAGGGGCACAATGAGCAGTTCTTC,CASSPPGQGHNEQFF
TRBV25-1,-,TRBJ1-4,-,TGTGCCAGCAGTCACTTCGGGGGAATATCAACTAATGAAAAACTGTTTTTT,CASSHFGGISTNEKLFF
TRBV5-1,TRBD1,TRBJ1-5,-,TGCGCCAGCAGCCCCGGGACAGGGTGGAGTCTGCAGCCCCAGCATTTT,CASSPGTGWSLQPQHF
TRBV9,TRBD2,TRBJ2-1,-,TGTGCCAGCAGCGCGGGAGGGATATCCTACAATGAGCAGTTCTTC,CASSAGGISYNEQFF
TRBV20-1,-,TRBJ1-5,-,TGCAGTGCTCCTGGAGGGGGAGGGAGCAATCAGCCCCAGCATTTT,CSAPGGGGSNQPQHF
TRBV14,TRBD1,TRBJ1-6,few,TGTGCCAGCAGCCAGGACAGGATAAATTCACCCCTCCACTTT,CASSQDRINSPLHF
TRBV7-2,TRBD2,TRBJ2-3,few,TGTGCCAGCAGCTTAGCGCAACTAGCGGGGGGGGTATCCGATACGCAGTATTTT,CASSLAQLAGGVSDTQYF
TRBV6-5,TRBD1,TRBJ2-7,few,TGTGCCAGCAGTTATCGGGGACAGATCTACGAGCAGTACTTC,CASSYRGQIYEQYF
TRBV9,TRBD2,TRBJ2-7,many,TGTGCCAGCAGCGAAAGGAGCGGGGGGCCTGCTGAGCAGTACTTC,CASSERSGGPAEQYF
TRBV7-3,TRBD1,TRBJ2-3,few,TGTGCCAGCAGCCCATTTCGGGACAGGGCACTAGATACGCAGTATTTT,CASSPFRDRALDTQYF
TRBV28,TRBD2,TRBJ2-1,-,TGTGCCAGCAGTTCCCCGCTAGCGGGGTTATACAATGAGCAGTTCTTC,CASSSPLAGLYNEQFF
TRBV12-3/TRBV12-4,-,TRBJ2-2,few,TGTGCCAGCAGTTTAGACAGGCTGCCCGGGGAGCTGTTTTTT,CASSLDRLPGELFF
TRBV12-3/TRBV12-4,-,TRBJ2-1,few,TGTGCCAGCAGCCCACAACTACTAGCTGGTACCAATGAGCAGTTCTTC,CASSPQLLAGTNEQFF
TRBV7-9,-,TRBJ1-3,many,TGTGCCAGCAGCCCCGGAGCGCCCGGAAACACCATATATTTT,CASSPGAPGNTIYF
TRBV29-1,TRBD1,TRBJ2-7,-,TGCAGCGTTGACCGCGGACAGGGGGCGTCTGAGCAGTACTTC,CSVDRGQGASEQYF
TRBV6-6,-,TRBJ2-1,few,TGTGCCAGCAGTTACGGCCTGACCTCCTACAATGAGCAGTTCTTC,CASSYGLTSYNEQFF
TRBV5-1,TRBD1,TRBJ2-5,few,TGCGCCAGCAGCTGGACCGGGACAGGGGTAGAGACCCAGTACTTC,CASSWTGTGVETQYF
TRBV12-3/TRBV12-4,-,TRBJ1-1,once,TGTGCCAGCAGGGAGGGTCTGAGGAACACTGAAGCTTTCTTT,CASREGLRNTEAFF
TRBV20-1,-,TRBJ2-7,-,TGCAGTGCTCGCGGGAAGTCCTACGAGCAGTACTTC,CSARGKSYEQYF
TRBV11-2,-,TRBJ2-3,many,TGTGCCAGCAGCTTAGATCTAGAGGGGACGCAGTATTTT,CASSLDLEGTQYF
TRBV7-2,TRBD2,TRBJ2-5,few,TGTGCCAGCAGCTCCGCGGGGGGCGGGGAGACCCAGTACTTC,CASSSAGGGETQYF
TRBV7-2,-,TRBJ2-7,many,TGTGCCAGCAGTCATCGGGACACCACAGCTAGCTACGAGCAGTACTTC,CASSHRDTTASYEQYF
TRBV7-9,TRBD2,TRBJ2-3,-,TGTGCCAGCAGCTTAACGGCCAGCGGGGGGCATACGCAGTATTTT,CASSLTASGGHTQYF
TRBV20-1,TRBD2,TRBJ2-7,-,TGCAGTGCTCGACTAGCGGGGGGGAGCTCCTACGAGCAGTACTTC,CSARLAGGSSYEQYF
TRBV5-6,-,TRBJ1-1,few,TGTGCCAGCAGCTTGGCCCGGGCCTTGAACACTGAAGCTTTCTTT,CASSLARALNTEAFF
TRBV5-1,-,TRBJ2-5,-,TGCGCCAGCAGCTTGGCTTTTACAGGGCGAAAAGAGACCCAGTACTTC,CASSLAFTGRKETQYF
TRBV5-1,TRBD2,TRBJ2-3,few,TGCGCCAGCAGCTTGGCCAAAGGTGGACTAGCGGCCACAGATACGCAGTATTTT,CASSLAKGGLAATDTQYF
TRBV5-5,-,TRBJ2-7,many,TGTGCCAGCAGGGGCACTAGGACCTACGAGCAGTACTTC,CASRGTRTYEQYF
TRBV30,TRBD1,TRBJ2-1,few,TGTGCCTGGAGTTCGTCGACAGGGCTCGATGAGCAGTTCTTC,CAWSSSTGLDEQFF
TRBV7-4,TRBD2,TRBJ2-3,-,TGTGCCAGCAGCTTATTAGCGGGTGATACGCAGTATTTT,CASSLLAGDTQYF